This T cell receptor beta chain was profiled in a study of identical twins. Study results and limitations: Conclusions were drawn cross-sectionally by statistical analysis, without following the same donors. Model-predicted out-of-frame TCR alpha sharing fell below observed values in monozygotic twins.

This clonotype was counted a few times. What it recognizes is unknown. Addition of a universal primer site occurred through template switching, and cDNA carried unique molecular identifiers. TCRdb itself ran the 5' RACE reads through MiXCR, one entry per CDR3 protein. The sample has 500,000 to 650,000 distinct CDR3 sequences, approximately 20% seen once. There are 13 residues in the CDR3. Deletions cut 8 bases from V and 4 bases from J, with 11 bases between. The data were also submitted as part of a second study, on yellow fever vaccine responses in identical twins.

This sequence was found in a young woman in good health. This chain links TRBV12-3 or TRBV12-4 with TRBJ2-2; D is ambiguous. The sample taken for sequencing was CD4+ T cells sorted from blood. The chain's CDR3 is CASGRVVTGELFF. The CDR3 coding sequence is TGTGCCAGCGGTAGAGTTGTCACCGGGGAGCTGTTTTTT.